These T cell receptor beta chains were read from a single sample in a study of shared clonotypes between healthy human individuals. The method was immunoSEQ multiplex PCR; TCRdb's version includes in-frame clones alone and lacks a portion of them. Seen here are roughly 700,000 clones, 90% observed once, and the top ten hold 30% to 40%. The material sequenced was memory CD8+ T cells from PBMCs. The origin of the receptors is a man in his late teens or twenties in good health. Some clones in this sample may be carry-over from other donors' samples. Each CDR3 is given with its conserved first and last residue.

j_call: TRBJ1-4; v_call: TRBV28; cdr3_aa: CASSPRDSSNEKLFF
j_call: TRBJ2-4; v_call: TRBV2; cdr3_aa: CASRATLVPLNIQYF
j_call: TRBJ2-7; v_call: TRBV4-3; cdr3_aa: CASSPGNGVYEQYF
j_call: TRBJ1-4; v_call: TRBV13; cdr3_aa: CASSLQGSDEKLFF
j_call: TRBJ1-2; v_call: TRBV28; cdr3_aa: CASRSPGQGFYGYTF
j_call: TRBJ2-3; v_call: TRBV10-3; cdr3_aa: CAISVRYTDTQYF
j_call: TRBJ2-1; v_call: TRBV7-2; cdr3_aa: CASSLIGGNEQFF
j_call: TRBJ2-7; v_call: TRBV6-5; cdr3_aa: CASASDDYEQYF
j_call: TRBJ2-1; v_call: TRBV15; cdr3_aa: CATSRDRTGALRYEQFF
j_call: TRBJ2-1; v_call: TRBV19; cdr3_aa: CATTTSREQFF
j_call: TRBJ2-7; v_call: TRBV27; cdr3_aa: CASSLMGQEGPSSYEQYF
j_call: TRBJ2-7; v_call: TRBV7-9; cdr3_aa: CASSLVRQGETYEQYF
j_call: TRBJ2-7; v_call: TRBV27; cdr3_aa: CASSPLRTSGAYEQYF
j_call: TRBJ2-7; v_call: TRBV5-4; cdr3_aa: CASSLHTGEQYF
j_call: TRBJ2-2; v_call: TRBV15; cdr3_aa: CATRATGELFF
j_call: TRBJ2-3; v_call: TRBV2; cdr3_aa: CASNGHYTDTQYF
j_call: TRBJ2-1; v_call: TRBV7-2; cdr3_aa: CASSSTPLLGEQFF
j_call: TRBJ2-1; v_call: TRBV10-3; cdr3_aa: CAISLLAGAFNEQFF
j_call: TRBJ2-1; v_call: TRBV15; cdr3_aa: CATSRGTSGNNEQFF
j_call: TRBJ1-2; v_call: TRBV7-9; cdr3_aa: CASSLEGHRDRQDGYTF
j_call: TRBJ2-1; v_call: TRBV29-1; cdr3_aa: CSAPPAASYNEQFF
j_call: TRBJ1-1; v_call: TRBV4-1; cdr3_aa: CASSHCRPGRGKNTEAFF
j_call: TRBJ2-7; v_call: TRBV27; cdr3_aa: CASSFLAASSYEQYF
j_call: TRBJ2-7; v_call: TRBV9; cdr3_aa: CASSAQRTSGIHEQYF
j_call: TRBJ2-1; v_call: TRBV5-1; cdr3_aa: CASSLRQGLDEQFF
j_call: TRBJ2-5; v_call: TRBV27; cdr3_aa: CASGGGAQYF